The next 17 T cell receptor beta chains were all read from a single sample in a study of T cells in localized non-small cell lung cancer. The table came from immunoSEQ multiplex PCR; TCRdb's copy has only in-frame clones and leaves some out. The sample carries about a thousand clones, approximately 20% recorded once. Sequenced material: normal lung tissue next to the tumor, taken before any cancer treatment. The receptors come from a male donor at least 60 years old with stage II squamous cell lung carcinoma.

This clone is medium-sized within its sample. The gene calls are TRBV11-3 and TRBJ1-5; D not certain. CDR3 length: 15 residues. Germline V lookup: CDR1 SGHNT, CDR2 YENEEA. Trimming stripped 3 bases from V and 11 bases from J, with 20 bases between. In nucleotides, the CDR3 is TGTGCCAGCAGCTTGAGTGGACGCCCGTCGGAGGCCCAGCATTTT. Amino acids: CASSLSGRPSEAQHF.

This clone was seen more than once but under ten times. The chain recombines TRBV19 with TRBJ2-1, with D hard to call. In germline, CDR1 is LNHDA, CDR2 SQIVND (reference sequence). Between the trimmed V and J ends, which lost 5 bases and 5 bases, there was a span of 13 bases. The CDR3 loop spans 14 amino acids. The DNA for the CDR3 is TGTGCCAGTAGTTTGCGCCCCCGGAACAATGAGCAGTTCTTC. Amino acids: CASSLRPRNNEQFF.

This clone has a handful of counts. V usage is TRBV11-3 and J usage is TRBJ2-3; no clear D. The V gene lost 7 bases and the J gene lost 2 bases, with 16 bases spanning the gap. In germline, CDR1 is SGHNT, CDR2 YENEEA. There are 15 residues in the CDR3. This CDR3 is CASTSGMGLTDTQYF. Here the CDR3 DNA reads TGTGCCAGCACCTCTGGGATGGGTCTCACAGATACGCAGTATTTT.

This clone was observed a handful of times. V and J are TRBV28 and TRBJ2-2; D remains ambiguous. The ends were cut back, 6 bases at V and 0 bases at J, with 20 bases in the middle. The CDR3 extends over 18 amino acids. Germline CDR1 reads MDHEN; CDR2 reads SYDVKM. CDR3 sequence reads: CASSPTWSGSANTGELFF. The CDR3 region has the DNA TGTGCCAGCAGCCCCACGTGGTCCGGGTCGGCGAACACCGGGGAGCTGTTTTTT. The full variable domain, completed using reference TRBV28 and TRBJ2-2, is DVKVTQSSRYLVKRTGEKVFLECVQDMDHENMFWYRQDPGLGLRLIYFSYDVKMKEKGDIPEGYSVSREKKERFSLILESASTNQTSMYLCASSPTWSGSANTGELFFGEGSRLTVL.

This sequence joins TRBV5-1 and TRBJ1-2, with 8 bases fitting TRBD1. The V gene's germline CDR1 is SGHRS and CDR2 YFSETQ. Unmatched junction bases numbered 4, after V lost 0 bases and J lost 6 bases. The CDR3 contains 14 residues. CDR3 region: CASSLAARGHGYTF. Here the CDR3 DNA reads TGCGCCAGCAGCTTGGCTGCCAGGGGGCATGGCTACACCTTC. Drawing the rest from reference TRBV5-1 and TRBJ1-2, the complete variable domain is KAGVTQTPRYLIKTRGQQVTLSCSPISGHRSVSWYQQTPGQGLQFLFEYFSETQRNKGNFPGRFSGRQFSNSRSEMNVSTLELGDSALYLCASSLAARGHGYTFGSGTRLTVV.

V and J are TRBV19 and TRBJ2-3; D gene unclear. Germline CDR1 reads LNHDA; CDR2 reads SQIVND (reference sequence). The CDR3 sequence is 13 residues long. The V end lost 2 bases, the J end lost 4 bases, and 7 bases lay between the germline ends. CDR3 sequence reads: CASSILVSDTQYF. The CDR3, as DNA: TGTGCCAGTAGTATACTAGTTTCAGATACGCAGTATTTT.

In its sample, this clone was seen a few times. The chain uses TRBV19 and TRBJ2-3, with D uncertain. Trimming left V 10 bases short and J 4 bases short, with 15 bases between. The V gene's germline CDR1 is LNHDA and CDR2 SQIVND (reference sequence). The CDR3 is made up of 13 amino acids. CDR3 in amino acids: CATSSRSSDTQYF. The CDR3 region has the DNA TGTGCCACCAGTAGTAGGTCGTCAGATACGCAGTATTTT.

This clone was counted a single time. One junction end does not reproduce the germline sequence, and a read error may be involved. The rearrangement joins TRBV18 to TRBJ2-2; 8 positions agree with TRBD1. Germline CDR1 is KGHSH and CDR2 is LQKENI. This CDR3 contains 16 residues. The CDR3 spells CATSPLGQGNTGELFF. CDR3 sequence (DNA): TGTGCCACCTCACCCCTCGGACAGGGGAACACCGGGGAGCTGTTTTTT.

In its sample, this clone was seen a few times. The J gene is TRBJ2-7, the V gene TRBV11-3; 9 nucleotides align to TRBD1. Germline CDR1 and CDR2: SGHNT and YENEEA. This CDR3 region has 16 residues. V lost 5 bases to trimming and J lost 2 bases; unmatched junction nucleotides: 10. The CDR3 coding sequence is TGTGCCAGCAGCCAATCTGGACAGGGGTCTCCCTACGAGCAGTACTTC. The encoded protein is CASSQSGQGSPYEQYF.

This clone was observed a handful of times. The V gene is TRBV19, the J gene TRBJ2-2; TRBD2 agrees at 10 bases. Germline assignment: CDR1 LNHDA and CDR2 SQIVND (reference sequence). V lost 5 bases and J lost 9; bases outside the gene matches: 9. This CDR3 has 15 amino acids. CDR3 in DNA: TGTGCCAGTAGTGTCAGAGCGGGAGGGTCCCGGGAGCTGTTTTTT. It encodes CASSVRAGGSRELFF.

This clone is judged medium-sized. This rearrangement joins TRBV11-3 to TRBJ2-3, with 7 nucleotides matching TRBD2. Germline CDR1 and CDR2: SGHNT and YENEEA. There are 18 residues in the CDR3. With 1 base clipped from V and 2 bases from J, the junction kept 12 bases outside the gene matches. CDR3 nucleotides: TGTGCCAGCAGCTTAGTAGGCCCAGGACTAGGTTACACAGATACGCAGTATTTT. It codes for CASSLVGPGLGYTDTQYF.

This sequence joins TRBV11-3 and TRBJ1-2; 7 positions match TRBD1. The germline gives CDR1 SGHNT, CDR2 YENEEA. The CDR3 has 15 residues. V was clipped by 0 bases and J by 8 bases; unmatched bases: 9. The CDR3 reads CASSLEVYGTDGYTF. The CDR3 coding sequence is TGTGCCAGCAGCTTAGAGGTCTACGGGACAGACGGCTACACCTTC. Full variable domain (remainder filled in from reference TRBV11-3 and TRBJ1-2): EAGVVQSPRYKIIEKKQPVAFWCNPISGHNTLYWYLQNLGQGPELLIRYENEEAVDDSQLPKDRFSAERLKGVDSTLKIQPAELGDSAVYLCASSLEVYGTDGYTFGSGTRLTVV.

This clone appeared a few times. The chain uses TRBV6-8 and TRBJ2-7; 10 positions match TRBD1. Germline-derived CDR1 and CDR2 are MNHGY and SAAAGT. V gave up 11 bases and J gave up 6 bases; unmatched junction bases: 7. The CDR3 is 12 residues long. The CDR3 region has the DNA TGTGCCGGACAGGGGGAGGAGGGCGAGCAGTACTTC. Protein product: CAGQGEEGEQYF.

Within the sample, this clone is medium-sized. V usage is TRBV11-3 and J usage is TRBJ2-6, with 10 bases lining up with TRBD1. CDR3 size: 19 residues. V dropped 5 bases and J dropped 4; count of bases not matched to a gene: 14. The germline V gene encodes CDR1 SGHNT and CDR2 YENEEA. CDR3 DNA: TGTGCCAGCAGCCGCGGGCCGGGACAGGGGATGTCGGGGGCCAACGTCCTGACTTTC. Its translation: CASSRGPGQGMSGANVLTF.

The chain employs TRBV6-8 and TRBJ2-1, with 7 bases fitting TRBD2. This CDR3 region has 13 residues. Germline V CDR1 and CDR2: MNHGY, SAAAGT. The V segment lost 6 bases and the J segment 15 bases; nucleotides outside the gene matches: 14. The chain's CDR3 is CASSRTSAFQGFF. CDR3 DNA: TGTGCCAGCAGCAGAACTAGCGCTTTTCAGGGGTTCTTC.

This clone was counted between two and nine times. The rearrangement links TRBV4-1 to TRBJ2-3; D possibly matches TRBD1 or TRBD2 (5 bases each). This CDR3 region has 13 residues. Trimming pared 7 bases from V and 5 bases from J, leaving 13 bases between. The germline V gene encodes CDR1 MGHRA and CDR2 YSYEKL. The CDR3 DNA sequence: TGCGCCAGCAATCGGGACGGTGAAGATACGCAGTATTTT. Translation gives CASNRDGEDTQYF.

V usage is TRBV11-3 and J usage is TRBJ1-5; D possibly corresponds to TRBD1 (6 bases). The V end was cut by 3 bases, the J end by 3 bases, with 12 bases between. The CDR3 has 15 amino acids. Germline assignment: CDR1 SGHNT and CDR2 YENEEA. This CDR3 reads CASSLADRINQPQHF. CDR3 DNA sequence: TGTGCCAGCAGCTTGGCCGACAGGATCAATCAGCCCCAGCATTTT. Using reference TRBV11-3 and TRBJ1-5 for the parts outside the CDR3, the full variable domain is EAGVVQSPRYKIIEKKQPVAFWCNPISGHNTLYWYLQNLGQGPELLIRYENEEAVDDSQLPKDRFSAERLKGVDSTLKIQPAELGDSAVYLCASSLADRINQPQHFGDGTRLSIL.